The 15 T cell receptor beta chains listed next were all sequenced from one sample in a study of T cells in Graves' hyperthyroidism and ophthalmopathy. What was amplified from RNA transcripts were TCR beta CDR3 regions. TCR CDR3 regions were first amplified by RT-PCR with HTBI primers. TCRdb analysed the multiplex PCR reads with MiXCR anew, one entry per CDR3 protein. The sample consists of around 600,000 distinct CDR3 sequences, 45% of them appearing once. The sample taken for sequencing was peripheral blood or thyroid tissue (not recorded which). Source of these receptors: an adult man with Graves' disease, either hyperthyroidism or ophthalmopathy (not recorded which).

Details on this clonotype: Possible read error: a much larger clone is one base away. The CDR3 region has the DNA TGTGCCAGTAGTTTCGCCAGTTCCTACGAGCAGTACTTC. The encoded protein is CASSFASSYEQYF. The chain links TRBV19 to TRBJ2-7; D is uncertain. CDR3 length equals 13 residues. Per germline, CDR1 LNHDA and CDR2 SQIVND (reference sequence). The V gene lost 5 bases and the J gene lost 1 base, with 9 bases spanning the gap.

The rearrangement joins TRBV2 to TRBJ2-6; D is possibly TRBD1 (6 bases). Germline V gives CDR1 SNHLY, CDR2 FYNNEI. Between the trimmed V and J ends, which lost 6 bases and 4 bases, there was a span of 10 bases. This CDR3 region has 14 residues. The CDR3 DNA is TGTGCCAGCAGCGGCGGACAGGGGGCCAACGTCCTGACTTTC. This encodes CASSGGQGANVLTF.

The chain has TRBV7-3 and TRBJ1-5; 9 nucleotides line up with TRBD1. V shed 3 bases and J 6 bases; nucleotides not matched to a gene: 15. CDR1 and CDR2 from the germline V gene are SGHTA and FQGTGA. This CDR3 region has 18 residues. The CDR3 reads CASSFSQSGTGIGQPQHF. The CDR3 nucleotides are TGTGCCAGCAGCTTCTCCCAGTCCGGGACAGGGATCGGTCAGCCCCAGCATTTT. The full variable domain, rest sourced from reference TRBV7-3 and TRBJ1-5, is GAGVSQTPSNKVTEKGKYVELRCDPISGHTALYWYRQSLGQGPEFLIYFQGTGAADDSGLPNDRFFAVRPEGSVSTLKIQRTERGDSAVYLCASSFSQSGTGIGQPQHFGDGTRLSIL.

V gene TRBV29-1 combines with J gene TRBJ1-6, with TRBD1 matching 9 bases. The CDR3 covers 12 residues. Trimming removed 7 bases from V and 10 bases from J; junction bases left unmatched: 5. Germline CDR1 reads SQVTM; CDR2 reads ANQGSEA. This chain's CDR3 is CSGGQGRSPLHF. The CDR3 nucleotides read TGCAGCGGGGGACAGGGACGATCACCCCTCCACTTT.

The rearrangement joins TRBV7-9 to TRBJ1-3; possible D gene TRBD1, 5 bases. The germline V gene has CDR1 SEHNR and CDR2 FQNEAQ (reference sequence). The CDR3 extends over 13 amino acids. V was pared by 4 bases and J by 7 bases, with 11 bases between. This CDR3 is CASSSRVGNTIYF. The DNA of the CDR3 is TGTGCCAGCAGCTCCAGGGTCGGTAACACCATATATTTT.

This clonotype was seen at least ten times. A junction end diverges from the germline sequence, so it may reflect a read error. This chain connects TRBV7-7 to TRBJ2-5, with 10 nucleotides matching TRBD2. The germline V gene encodes CDR1 SSHAT and CDR2 FNYEAQ (reference sequence). There are 16 residues in the CDR3. CDR3 in amino acids: CASSLGPSGSIVTQYF. The CDR3 DNA follows: TGTGCTAGCAGCCTAGGCCCTAGCGGGAGTATTGTGACCCAGTACTTC. Full variable domain (outside the CDR3, taken from reference TRBV7-7 and TRBJ2-5): GAGVSQSPRYKVTKRGQDVTLRCDPISSHATLYWYQQALGQGPEFLTYFNYEAQPDKSGLPSDRFSAERPEGSISTLTIQRTEQRDSAMYRCASSLGPSGSIVTQYFGPGTRLLVL.

The chain couples TRBV2 to TRBJ1-2; D is perhaps TRBD1 (5 bases). The germline CDR1 and CDR2 sequences are SNHLY and FYNNEI. This CDR3 has 14 amino acids. Trimming took off 4 bases at V and 4 bases at J, with 13 bases between the two ends. The CDR3 is CASSGRDSIYGYTF. Here the CDR3 DNA reads TGTGCCAGCAGTGGGCGAGACAGCATCTATGGCTACACCTTC. Supplemented by reference TRBV2 and TRBJ1-2, the full variable domain reads EPEVTQTPSHQVTQMGQEVILRCVPISNHLYFYWYRQILGQKVEFLVSFYNNEISEKSEIFDDQFSVERPDGSNFTLKIRSTKLEDSAMYFCASSGRDSIYGYTFGSGTRLTVV.

The rearrangement links TRBV15 to TRBJ1-6; D is possibly TRBD1 (5 bases). Germline CDR1 reads LNHNV; CDR2 reads YYDKDF (reference sequence). The CDR3 has 15 residues. V shed 3 bases and J shed 9 bases, with 15 bases lying between them. CDR3 protein: CATSRTAGNGSPLHF. Written as DNA, the CDR3 is TGTGCCACCAGCAGGACAGCGGGGAACGGTTCACCCCTCCACTTT.

This clonotype was seen many times. The chain couples TRBV19 to TRBJ2-5; 12 bases line up with TRBD2. J lost 5 bases, V lost 3 bases, and 4 bases had no gene match. The V gene's germline CDR1 is LNHDA and CDR2 SQIVND (reference sequence). This CDR3 has 15 amino acids. Here the CDR3 reads CASSINLAGGETQYF. The CDR3 DNA is TGTGCCAGTAGTATCAATCTAGCGGGAGGGGAGACCCAGTACTTC.

This chain connects TRBV29-1 to TRBJ1-2; tentative D call: TRBD1 (6 bases). V was shortened by 7 bases and J by 0 bases, with 15 bases between the two germline ends. CDR1 and CDR2 from the germline V gene are SQVTM and ANQGSEA. The CDR3 covers 14 residues. CDR3 protein: CSAGRTDTNYGYTF. In DNA, the CDR3 is TGCAGCGCTGGGCGGACAGACACTAACTATGGCTACACCTTC.

As to this clonotype: Just one base apart from a much larger clone, this may be a read error. This chain connects TRBV7-9 to TRBJ1-1; TRBD1 matches at 7 bases. The CDR3 is 12 residues long. V was pared by 4 bases and J by 11 bases, with 7 bases of the junction left unmatched. Germline CDR1 reads SEHNR; CDR2 reads FQNEAQ (reference sequence). The DNA for the CDR3 is TGTGCCAGCAGCTCGGACAGGAACAAGGCTTTCTTT. As protein: CASSSDRNKAFF.

This chain connects TRBV5-1 to TRBJ1-6; 9 positions agree with TRBD1. Germline assignment: CDR1 SGHRS and CDR2 YFSETQ. V shed 1 base and J 7 bases; nucleotides not matched to a gene: 9. This CDR3 contains 17 residues. The CDR3 sequence is CASSLLAGTGTNSPLHF. CDR3 coding DNA: TGCGCCAGCAGCTTGTTGGCCGGGACAGGGACGAATTCACCCCTCCACTTT.

The rearrangement links TRBV9 to TRBJ2-7; D ambiguous. V was clipped by 0 bases and J by 9 bases, with 4 bases between them. The CDR3 totals 10 residues. Per germline, CDR1 SGDLS and CDR2 YYNGEE. The CDR3 coding sequence is TGTGCCAGCAGCGTAGCTGGGCAGTACTTC. It encodes CASSVAGQYF.

The chain joins TRBV7-9 to TRBJ2-5, with TRBD2 matching over 9 bases. Trimming took 5 bases from V and 5 from J; bases not matched to a gene: 18. Germline CDR1 is SEHNR and CDR2 is FQNEAQ (reference sequence). The CDR3 is 18 residues long. In nucleotides, the CDR3 is TGTGCCAGCAGCCCCCACCCGTCGACCGGGACTAGCAAGGAGACCCAGTACTTC. Translated, it gives CASSPHPSTGTSKETQYF.

This chain uses TRBV7-9 with TRBJ2-7, with D possibly being TRBD2 (5 bases). Gene TRBJ2-1 matches the end of the DNA better, so the J call may be wrong. Germline loops: CDR1 SEHNR, CDR2 FQNEAQ (reference sequence). CDR3 length: 13 amino acids. The CDR3 coding sequence is TGTGCCAGCAGCTTACATAGCGCGGATGAGCAGTTCTTC. Protein product: CASSLHSADEQFF.